This passage covers 11 T cell receptor beta chains from one sample sequenced in a study of T cells in Graves' hyperthyroidism and ophthalmopathy. TCR beta CDR3 region amplification was performed from RNA transcripts. Carried out on the TCR CDR3, a first-round RT-PCR used the HTBI primer set. One entry per CDR3 protein results from TCRdb running MiXCR on the multiplex PCR reads. The data show a few hundred thousand distinct CDR3 sequences, roughly 50% seen once. The sequenced sample was peripheral blood or thyroid tissue (not recorded which). The source of these receptors is a woman between 18 and 29 years old with Graves' hyperthyroidism.

This clonotype was observed at least ten times. V usage is TRBV3-1 and J usage is TRBJ2-6; D is uncertain. V lost 3 bases to trimming and J lost 0 bases, with 9 bases between them. The CDR3 is 16 residues long. The V gene's germline CDR1 is LGHDT and CDR2 YNNKEL (reference sequence). The CDR3 is CASSQGVNSGANVLTF. The CDR3 nucleotides read TGTGCCAGCAGCCAGGGCGTTAACTCTGGGGCCAACGTCCTGACTTTC.

V gene TRBV24-1 combines with J gene TRBJ2-7; D is tentatively TRBD1 or TRBD2 (6 bases each). V was clipped by 4 bases and J by 9 bases, with 30 bases between them. CDR1 is KGHDR and CDR2 is SFDVKD in the germline V gene. CDR3 size: 18 residues. The CDR3 DNA reads TGTGCCACCAGTGAGGCGGGGACCAGGGGAGGCTCGGCCGGAGGGCAGTACTTC. Its translation: CATSEAGTRGGSAGGQYF.

This clonotype was picked up a small number of times. J is TRBJ1-5 and V is TRBV27; D may be TRBD1 (6 bases). The CDR3 has 15 residues. Germline CDR1 and CDR2: MNHEY and SMNVEV (reference sequence). Between the trimmed V and J ends, which lost 6 bases and 2 bases, there was a span of 14 bases. For the CDR3, the DNA is TGTGCCAGCAGCCAGGGGCGACTCGGCAATCAGCCCCAGCATTTT. It specifies CASSQGRLGNQPQHF.

There are many counts of this clonotype. The rearrangement uses TRBV13 and TRBJ2-7; 7 bases are a match to TRBD2. CDR3 length equals 16 residues. From germline, CDR1 is PRHDT and CDR2 FYEKMQ (reference sequence). Trimming removed 1 base from V and 6 bases from J; junction bases left unmatched: 12. The CDR3 here is CASSLVASGRNAEQYF. As DNA, the CDR3 is TGTGCCAGCAGCTTAGTTGCTAGCGGACGAAACGCCGAGCAGTACTTC.

This clonotype occurred a few times. CDR3 protein: CASSGNSAPETQYF. The DNA for the CDR3 is TGTGCCAGCAGCGGGAACTCCGCTCCAGAGACCCAGTACTTC. The chain links TRBV27 to TRBJ2-5; perhaps TRBD2 as D (5 bases). This CDR3 is 14 amino acids long. V lost 6 bases, J lost 4 bases, and 15 bases lay in between. In germline, CDR1 is MNHEY, CDR2 SMNVEV (reference sequence).

This chain joins TRBV24-1 and TRBJ2-1, with D perhaps being TRBD1 or TRBD2 (6 bases each). With 3 bases removed from V and 9 bases from J, the gap between germline ends came to 11 bases. CDR1 and CDR2 from the germline V gene are KGHDR and SFDVKD. The CDR3 is 13 amino acids. The CDR3, as DNA: TGTGCCACCAGTGATACACAGGGAGGTGAGCAGTTCTTC. Encoded protein: CATSDTQGGEQFF.

This clonotype was picked up many times. J is TRBJ1-1 and V is TRBV7-3; perhaps TRBD1 as D (6 bases). The CDR3 is 14 residues long. Germline CDR1 is SGHTA and CDR2 is FQGTGA. V lost 6 bases, J lost 5 bases, and 16 bases lay in between. CDR3 protein: CASSESRGLTEAFF. The CDR3 nucleotides read TGTGCCAGCAGTGAGAGTCGGGGGCTGACTGAAGCTTTCTTT.

This clonotype was detected many times. The V and J genes are TRBV29-1 and TRBJ2-7, with a weak D call TRBD2 (6 bases). This CDR3 has 15 amino acids. CDR1 is SQVTM, CDR2 ANQGSEA, per germline. Trimming removed 4 bases from V and 2 bases from J, with 18 bases in between. CDR3: CSVVSGERATYEQYF. The CDR3 bases are TGCAGCGTTGTGTCGGGCGAGCGGGCTACCTACGAGCAGTACTTC.

This clonotype was recorded at least ten times. The chain combines TRBV6-5 with TRBJ1-3; D remains ambiguous. V lost 11 bases and J 4 bases, leaving 21 bases between the germline ends. The CDR3 is made up of 15 amino acids. The germline CDR1 and CDR2 sequences are MNHEY and SVGAGI. CDR3 nucleotides: TGTGCCGTAGGAACGGGATTAGGATCCGGAAACACCATATATTTT. Translation gives CAVGTGLGSGNTIYF.

This clonotype was detected ten times or more. This clone may be a read error of a much larger clone one base away. This chain uses TRBV13 with TRBJ2-7; TRBD2 matches at 7 bases. The germline gives CDR1 PRHDT, CDR2 FYEKMQ (reference sequence). V trimming: 6 bases; J trimming: 0 bases; junction bases outside the gene matches: 5. The CDR3 sequence is 14 residues long. CDR3 coding DNA: TGTGCCAGCAGAGAAACTAGCGACTCCTACGAGCAGTACTTC. Encoded protein: CASRETSDSYEQYF.

Details on this clonotype: The conserved closing phenylalanine or tryptophan is absent in this CDR3, likely reflecting a read error. The DNA is omitted, as the CDR3 cannot be located on it reliably, and the CDR3 follows TCRdb's listing. V and J are TRBV12-3 or TRBV12-4 and TRBJ2-7; the D call of TRBD2 is as the table states it, not checked on the DNA. The CDR3 sequence runs 9 residues, both termini included. CDR3 residues: CASSVGVRA.